This paragraph reports one TCR beta chain. Antigen: not known. TCRdb keeps only in-frame clones here, not all; method: immunoSEQ multiplex PCR. The table has more than 250,000 clones, just over 85% seen once. The donors were members of the roughly 120-subject validation cohort (separate from the approximately 670-subject first cohort). This sample is drawn from a study of cytomegalovirus exposure and HLA in healthy donors. Regarding the study as a whole: Specific recognition of CMV antigens was confirmed in vitro for a few chains (all CMV-associated). The study recorded 150 to 200 TCR beta chains that were cytomegalovirus-associated. Reports credit the classifier with highly specific, highly sensitive diagnosis of cytomegalovirus status.

Deletions cut 6 bases from V and 2 bases from J, with 10 bases between. Germline loops: CDR1 MDHEN, CDR2 SYDVKM. The CDR3 totals 13 residues. J is TRBJ1-2 and V is TRBV28; D perhaps matches TRBD1 (6 bases). Sequenced input: PBMCs. The source is a woman aged 18-30 years in good health and CMV-seronegative. CDR3 in DNA: TGTGCCAGCAGCAGTACAGGGAACTATGGCTACACCTTC. This sequence encodes CASSSTGNYGYTF.